The T cell receptor (beta chain) under discussion was sequenced for a study of CD8+CD57+ T cells in acquired aplastic anemia. Findings and caveats of the study: Levels of CD8+ Simpson's diversity were not significantly distinct in patients versus controls. Shared by patients and controls, 25 to 30 CD8+ CDR3s were abundant in patients.

This CDR3 spans 13 amino acids. Germline values: CDR1 DFQATT, CDR2 SNEGSKA (reference sequence). J was trimmed by 7 bases and V by 1 base; bases with no gene match: 3. Genomic DNA was employed as the template in profiling TCR beta VDJ and CDR3. TCRdb re-called the reads with MiXCR, one entry per CDR3 protein. The profile shows fewer than 250,000 distinct CDR3 sequences, more than 45% of them singletons. Note on this clonotype: Antigen specificity is unknown.

In patients chosen for sequencing, flow cytometry had shown CD8+CD57+ cell expansion. The enrolled patients all had severe acquired aplastic anemia. None of the patients had been given any therapy when their blood was sampled. This TCR came from a human donor with aplastic anemia. Sequencing input: sorted CD4+, CD8+, or CD8+CD57+ T cells (not recorded which) from PBMCs. The genes are TRBV20-1 and TRBJ1-5, with 8 bases lining up with TRBD1. CDR3 nucleotide sequence: TGCAGTGCTAGAGGGACAGGGCTCCAGCCCCAGCATTTT. Protein sequence: CSARGTGLQPQHF.